This T cell receptor (beta chain) was obtained from a study of blood T cell repertoires in COVID-19. Study overall: The samples span acute and convalescent COVID-19 from the United States, Italy and Spain. T cells, B-cell-depleted T cells, or PBMCs supplied cDNA or gDNA.

Per the study methods: Using reference gene primer amplification, nucleated cell counts were estimated. Profiled with immunoSEQ multiplex PCR; TCRdb holds only in-frame clones, not every one. The V and J calls and clone size are taken from that table; D and trimming were inferred from the DNA. The sample has around 200,000 clones, 89% seen once. V was trimmed by 4 bases and J by 4 bases, leaving 19 bases between them. The length of the CDR3 is 16 residues. In germline, CDR1 is SGHVS, CDR2 FQNEAQ. In assigning cohorts, the study relied on participant-reported clinical history. The chain links TRBV7-8 to TRBJ1-2, with D tentatively TRBD1 (5 bases). This sequence was found in a woman aged 40 to 49 with acute COVID-19. Material for sequencing was PBMCs or T cells enriched from blood (not recorded which). Here the CDR3 reads CASSSDTGNAIYGYTF. The CDR3 DNA follows: TGTGCCAGCAGCTCGGACACTGGTAACGCGATCTATGGCTACACCTTC. Full variable domain (remainder filled in from reference TRBV7-8 and TRBJ1-2): GAGVSQSPRYKVAKRGQDVALRCDPISGHVSLFWYQQALGQGPEFLTYFQNEAQLDKSGLPSDRFFAERPEGSVSTLKIQRTQQEDSAVYLCASSSDTGNAIYGYTFGSGTRLTVV.